This TCR beta chain was captured by sequencing in a study of vaccination effects on CD4 cells after COVID-19. With respect to this clone: Its matching antigen is unknown.

ViraFEST assay sequencing came after antigen-specific CD4+ T cells were expanded with viral peptide pools. Isolation of CD4+ T cells took place after approximately 10 days of culture. The study found no prior SARS-CoV-2 infection in the vaccine recipients, who tested negative for nucleocapsid antibodies. Clones were sequenced by immunoSEQ multiplex PCR, and TCRdb holds only the in-frame ones, with some missing. The table shows 50,000 or so clones, with 75% to 90% occurring only once. The receptor's source is a human donor who received a COVID-19 vaccine. Material: CD4+ T cells from PBMCs cultured with HCoV-229E spike peptides, obtained before COVID-19 vaccination.

The CDR3 protein is CASRRLAGGYNEQFF. The CDR3 region has the DNA TGTGCCAGCAGGAGACTAGCGGGGGGGTACAATGAGCAGTTCTTC. This rearrangement joins TRBV2 to TRBJ2-1, with 14 bases lining up with TRBD2. V lost 6 bases, J lost 4 bases, and 2 bases stayed unmatched. Per the germline V gene, CDR1 is SNHLY and CDR2 is FYNNEI. The CDR3 sequence is 15 residues long.